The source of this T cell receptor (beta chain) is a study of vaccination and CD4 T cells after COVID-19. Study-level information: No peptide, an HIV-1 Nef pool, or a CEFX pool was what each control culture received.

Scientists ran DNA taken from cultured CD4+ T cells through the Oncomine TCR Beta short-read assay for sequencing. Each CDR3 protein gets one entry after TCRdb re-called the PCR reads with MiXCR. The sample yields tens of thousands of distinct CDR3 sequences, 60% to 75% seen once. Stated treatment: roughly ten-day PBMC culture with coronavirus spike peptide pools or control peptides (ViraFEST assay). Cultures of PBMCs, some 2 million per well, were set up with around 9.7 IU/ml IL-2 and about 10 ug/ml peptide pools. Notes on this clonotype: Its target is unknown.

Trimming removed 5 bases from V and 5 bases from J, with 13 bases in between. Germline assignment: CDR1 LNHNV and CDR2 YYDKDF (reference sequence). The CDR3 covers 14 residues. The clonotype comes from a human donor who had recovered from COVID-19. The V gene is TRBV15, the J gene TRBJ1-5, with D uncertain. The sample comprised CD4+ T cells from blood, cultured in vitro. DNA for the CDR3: TGTGCCACCAGCCGCAGTCGGACGGATCAGCCCCAGCATTTT. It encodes CATSRSRTDQPQHF. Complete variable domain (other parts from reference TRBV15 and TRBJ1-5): DAMVIQNPRYQVTQFGKPVTLSCSQTLNHNVMYWYQQKSSQAPKLLFHYYDKDFNNEADTPDNFQSRRPNTSFCFLDIRSPGLGDTAMYLCATSRSRTDQPQHFGDGTRLSIL.